This is a list of T cell receptor beta chains from one sample in a study of OX40 agonist ivuxolimab in advanced cancers. Clones were sequenced by immunoSEQ multiplex PCR, and TCRdb holds only the in-frame ones, with some missing. The repertoire holds tens of thousands of clones, with roughly 88% as singletons. The material sequenced was CD4+ or CD8+ T cells sorted from blood, taken in a trial of the OX40 agonist ivuxolimab. These receptors were taken from an adult with an advanced solid tumor such as melanoma, head and neck, liver or kidney cancer. Both conserved end residues are part of each CDR3. The order of the fields is D gene, J gene, V gene, clone size, CDR3 protein, CDR3 DNA. D genes are given only for firm matches. The size of a clone is reported for some rows only, either as once, few or many, or as a class for expanded clones.

>.|TRBJ2-6|TRBV5-6|.
CASSLLGQGSGANVLTF
TGTGCCAGCAGCTTGTTGGGACAAGGCTCTGGGGCCAACGTCCTGACTTTC
>.|TRBJ1-5|TRBV30|.
CAWSPGQLGGNQPQHF
TGTGCCTGGAGCCCCGGACAACTCGGGGGCAATCAGCCCCAGCATTTT
>TRBD1|TRBJ2-3|TRBV6-1|.
CASSPKGAITDTQYF
TGTGCCAGCAGCCCCAAGGGGGCAATCACAGATACGCAGTATTTT
>TRBD1|TRBJ1-6|TRBV28|.
CASTELEPGQGDSPLHF
TGTGCCAGCACCGAGCTCGAGCCGGGACAGGGGGATTCACCCCTCCACTTT
>TRBD1|TRBJ1-2|TRBV19|.
CASSATGAYGYTF
TGTGCCAGTAGTGCAACAGGGGCCTATGGCTACACCTTC
>.|TRBJ1-2|TRBV11-2|.
CASSLGAQADGYTF
TGTGCCAGCAGCTTAGGGGCCCAGGCGGATGGCTACACCTTC
>.|TRBJ1-5|TRBV6-5|.
CASDVTTTYQPQHF
TGTGCCAGCGACGTTACTACAACTTATCAGCCCCAGCATTTT
>TRBD2|TRBJ2-5|TRBV5-1|.
CASSSGTSGGGVETQYF
TGCGCCAGCAGCTCCGGGACTAGCGGGGGTGGAGTAGAGACCCAGTACTTC
>.|TRBJ2-1|TRBV30|.
CAWTLRGRGPAGEQFF
TGTGCCTGGACCCTAAGGGGGAGGGGGCCCGCTGGGGAGCAGTTCTTC
>.|TRBJ2-7|TRBV18|.
CASSSDIELYEQYF
TGTGCCAGCTCCTCGGACATAGAGCTCTACGAGCAGTACTTC
>TRBD2|TRBJ2-2|TRBV5-1|.
CASSREGTTGELFF
TGCGCCAGCAGCCGGGAGGGGACCACCGGGGAGCTGTTTTTT
>.|TRBJ1-3|TRBV30|.
CAWSRGSGNTIYF
TGTGCCTGGAGTAGGGGTTCCGGAAACACCATATATTTT
>.|TRBJ1-2|TRBV4-3|.
CASSQGAALDYGYTF
TGCGCCAGCAGCCAAGGAGCGGCCCTCGACTATGGCTACACCTTC
>.|TRBJ2-3|TRBV5-1|.
CASSLARTLDTQYF
TGCGCCAGCAGCTTGGCCAGGACTCTCGATACGCAGTATTTT
>TRBD1|TRBJ2-7|TRBV5-1|.
CASRSTGGREQYF
TGCGCCAGCAGGTCGACAGGGGGCCGAGAGCAGTACTTC
>.|TRBJ1-1|TRBV30|.
CAWSVRTKGRAFF
TGTGCCTGGAGTGTAAGAACGAAAGGGAGAGCTTTCTTT
>TRBD1|TRBJ2-7|TRBV11-2|.
CASSVATGFIYEQYF
TGTGCCAGCAGCGTGGCGACAGGGTTTATCTACGAGCAGTACTTC
>.|TRBJ2-2|TRBV4-1|.
CASSQDLGGGGTGELFF
TGCGCCAGCAGCCAAGACTTGGGCGGGGGCGGAACCGGGGAGCTGTTTTTT
>.|TRBJ2-7|TRBV7-6|.
CASSLAASAGSYEQYF
TGTGCCAGCAGCTTAGCGGCGTCAGCCGGCTCCTACGAGCAGTACTTC
>TRBD1|TRBJ2-7|TRBV2|few
CASSERGGPYEQYF
TGTGCCAGCAGTGAAAGAGGGGGCCCCTACGAGCAGTACTTC
>.|TRBJ1-2|TRBV28|few
CASSSTNYGYTF
TGTGCCAGCAGTTCGACTAACTATGGCTACACCTTC
>.|TRBJ1-2|TRBV6-5|.
CASGTINYGYTF
TGTGCCAGCGGGACAATCAACTATGGCTACACCTTC
>.|TRBJ2-7|TRBV18|.
CASSPRPGEYGQYF
TGTGCCAGCTCACCACGACCAGGTGAATACGGGCAGTACTTC
>.|TRBJ1-5|TRBV6-5|.
CASGPGRNQPQHF
TGTGCCAGCGGCCCAGGGCGGAATCAGCCCCAGCATTTT
>.|TRBJ2-7|TRBV7-9|.
CASSPGAGEQYF
TGTGCCAGCAGCCCCGGGGCAGGGGAGCAGTACTTC
>.|TRBJ1-3|TRBV7-9|few
CASSLEMSVRNTIYF
TGTGCCAGCAGCTTGGAGATGTCTGTTCGAAACACCATATATTTT
>.|TRBJ2-7|TRBV28|.
CASSFQYEQYF
TGTGCCAGCAGTTTTCAATACGAGCAGTACTTC
>.|TRBJ2-5|TRBV9|.
CASSPRTGTQYF
TGTGCCAGCAGCCCACGAACAGGGACCCAGTACTTC
>.|TRBJ2-1|TRBV5-6|once
CASSWGGPNEQFF
TGTGCCAGCAGTTGGGGGGGCCCCAATGAGCAGTTCTTC
>.|TRBJ2-6|TRBV9|.
CASSAPPKTGANVLTF
TGTGCCAGCAGCGCCCCCCCTAAGACTGGGGCCAACGTCCTGACTTTC
>.|TRBJ2-3|TRBV2|.
CASSSNRETADTQYF
TGTGCCAGCAGCAGTAACAGGGAGACGGCAGATACGCAGTATTTT
>TRBD1|TRBJ1-4|TRBV30|.
CAWAGTVNEKLFF
TGTGCCTGGGCCGGGACAGTTAATGAAAAACTGTTTTTT
>.|TRBJ1-1|TRBV27|.
CASSLRQNTEAFF
TGTGCCAGCAGTTTACGACAGAACACTGAAGCTTTCTTT
>.|TRBJ2-1|TRBV4-1|.
CASTAGPGNEQFF
TGCGCCAGCACTGCCGGGCCCGGCAATGAGCAGTTCTTC
>.|TRBJ1-1|TRBV2|.
CATKFPRDDTNTEAFF
TGTGCCACCAAATTTCCCCGGGACGACACGAACACTGAAGCTTTCTTT
>.|TRBJ1-2|TRBV9|.
CASSPDWTVNGYTF
TGTGCCAGCAGCCCCGATTGGACAGTCAATGGCTACACCTTC
>TRBD1|TRBJ1-5|TRBV12-5|.
CASGLVQGGQGRGQPQHF
TGTGCTAGTGGTTTGGTACAGGGGGGACAGGGGAGGGGTCAGCCCCAGCATTTT
>TRBD1|TRBJ2-7|TRBV27|.
CASSAGTGSYEQYF
TGTGCCAGCAGTGCCGGGACAGGGTCCTACGAGCAGTACTTC
>TRBD2|TRBJ2-3|TRBV11-3|.
CASSHTSGRASADTQYF
TGTGCCAGCAGCCACACTAGCGGGAGGGCCAGCGCAGATACGCAGTATTTT
>.|TRBJ1-3|TRBV30|.
CAWSVQTDSGNTIYF
TGTGCCTGGAGTGTACAAACGGACTCTGGAAACACCATATATTTT
>.|TRBJ1-2|TRBV7-2|once
CASSLGRGIGYTF
TGTGCCAGCAGCTTAGGACGGGGTATCGGCTACACCTTC
>TRBD1|TRBJ1-4|TRBV6-1|.
CASSEASTGRGEKLFF
TGTGCCAGCAGTGAAGCTTCGACAGGGAGGGGTGAAAAACTGTTTTTT
>.|TRBJ1-4|TRBV6-1|.
CASSEANQLQSPIF
TGTGCCAGCAGTGAAGCCAACCAGCTCCAATCCCCAATTTTT
>.|TRBJ2-7|TRBV19|.
CASSMGLVYEQYF
TGTGCCAGTAGTATGGGGCTAGTCTACGAGCAGTACTTC
>TRBD1|TRBJ2-7|TRBV15|.
CATSRDSATGAYEQYF
TGTGCCACCAGCAGAGATTCAGCGACAGGGGCCTACGAGCAGTACTTC
>.|TRBJ2-1|TRBV28|.
CASSQPPGMKDNEQFF
TGTGCCAGCAGCCAACCCCCAGGGATGAAGGACAATGAGCAGTTCTTC
>.|TRBJ1-1|TRBV29-1|.
CSVDRGNTEAFF
TGCAGCGTTGATCGAGGGAACACTGAAGCTTTCTTT
>.|TRBJ2-1|TRBV10-1|.
CASSGSTLPPDNEQFF
TGCGCCAGCAGTGGATCAACTCTTCCCCCCGACAATGAGCAGTTCTTC
>.|TRBJ1-1|TRBV30|few
CASPGVGTEAFF
TGTGCCTCCCCCGGGGTCGGCACTGAAGCTTTCTTT
>TRBD1|TRBJ2-7|TRBV28|.
CASSSGQPTYEQYF
TGTGCCAGCAGTTCGGGACAGCCCACCTACGAGCAGTACTTC
>.|TRBJ2-5|TRBV7-2|.
CASSLFWGVGETQYF
TGTGCCAGCAGCTTATTTTGGGGGGTAGGAGAGACCCAGTACTTC
>.|TRBJ1-6|TRBV4-1|.
CASSQAGDSPLHF
TGCGCCAGCAGCCAAGCCGGCGATTCACCCCTCCACTTT
>TRBD2|TRBJ2-7|TRBV14|.
CASSGGSGVSYEQYF
TGTGCCAGCAGCGGAGGTAGCGGGGTCTCCTACGAGCAGTACTTC
>.|TRBJ2-6|TRBV2|.
CASIPGPSSGANVLTF
TGTGCCAGCATACCGGGCCCGAGCTCTGGGGCCAACGTCCTGACTTTC
>.|TRBJ1-5|TRBV28|.
CASSPESQPQHF
TGTGCCAGCAGTCCCGAGTCCCAGCCCCAGCATTTT
>.|TRBJ2-1|TRBV28|.
CASSSAFSSYNEQFF
TGTGCCAGCAGCTCCGCATTCAGCTCCTACAATGAGCAGTTCTTC